A single sample gave rise to the 13 T cell receptor beta chains below, sequenced in a study of PD-1 blockade in classical Hodgkin lymphoma. Time point meaning: cycle 4 day 1 (C4D1), after more than 5 weeks of nivolumab. Exposure to brentuximab vedotin varied, and each patient had relapsed following autologous stem cell transplantation. Negative selection with magnetic separation was used to purify CD4+ T cells from thawed PBMCs. The protocol was immunoSEQ multiplex PCR, while the TCRdb copy is restricted to in-frame clones and leaves out a portion. The table records around 27,000 clones, more than 70% of them present only once. Specimen: CD4+ T cells from blood, collected before the fourth cycle of nivolumab. All receptors derive from a human donor with classical Hodgkin lymphoma.

The chain links TRBV9 to TRBJ1-3; D remains unclear. There are 14 residues in the CDR3. Looked up from germline, CDR1 is SGDLS and CDR2 is YYNGEE. The ends were cut back, 3 bases at V and 0 bases at J, with 7 bases in the middle. CDR3 in DNA: TGTGCCAGCAGCGGGACGCCCTCTGGAAACACCATATATTTT. This encodes CASSGTPSGNTIYF.

Remarks on this clone: Additional DNA sequences in this sample encode the identical CDR3. The J gene is TRBJ1-1, the V gene TRBV5-1, with a possible D match to TRBD1 (6 bases). Trimming pared 4 bases from V and 1 base from J, leaving 11 bases between. Germline V CDR1 and CDR2: SGHRS, YFSETQ. The CDR3 runs 14 residues. CDR3 DNA: TGCGCCAGCAGCCTTCAGACAGGGAACACTGAAGCTTTCTTT. Translating gives CASSLQTGNTEAFF. Full variable domain (outside the CDR3, taken from reference TRBV5-1 and TRBJ1-1): KAGVTQTPRYLIKTRGQQVTLSCSPISGHRSVSWYQQTPGQGLQFLFEYFSETQRNKGNFPGRFSGRQFSNSRSEMNVSTLELGDSALYLCASSLQTGNTEAFFGQGTRLTVV.

The chain links TRBV6-4 to TRBJ2-3, with 12 bases matching TRBD2. The V and J ends lost 6 bases and 4 bases, in that order; junction bases with no gene match: 5. In germline, CDR1 is MRHNA, CDR2 SNTAGT. This CDR3 has 15 amino acids. The CDR3 bases are TGTGCCAGCAGGACTAGCGGGAGTAGCTCAGATACGCAGTATTTT. Its translation: CASRTSGSSSDTQYF.

The chain is built from TRBV7-9 and TRBJ2-1; 8 bases match TRBD2. This CDR3 region has 15 residues. V shed 2 bases, J shed 4 bases, and the junction held 4 bases outside the gene matches. Germline lookup yields CDR1 SEHNR and CDR2 FQNEAQ (reference sequence). In DNA, the CDR3 is TGTGCCAGCAGCTTATCGGGAGGGGCATACAATGAGCAGTTCTTC. Its protein is CASSLSGGAYNEQFF.

V usage is TRBV19 and J usage is TRBJ1-5; TRBD1 is a possible D gene (6 bases). This CDR3 has 14 amino acids. V shed 6 bases and J shed 3 bases, with 12 bases lying between them. The germline CDR1 and CDR2 sequences are LNHDA and SQIVND (reference sequence). CDR3 sequence (DNA): TGTGCCAGTAGCCGAACAGGGCCCAATCAGCCCCAGCATTTT. Protein sequence: CASSRTGPNQPQHF.

The rearrangement links TRBV29-1 to TRBJ2-1; 8 bases align to TRBD2. Germline-derived CDR1 and CDR2 are SQVTM and ANQGSEA. Germline trimming cut 7 bases from V and 9 bases from J; bases unmatched to any gene: 20. This CDR3 comprises 16 residues. The CDR3, as DNA: TGCAGCGCCCCGGGAGGGCCTCATGGTGGACTAGGTGAGCAGTTCTTC. Its translation: CSAPGGPHGGLGEQFF.

This clone has more than one count but fewer than ten. This chain uses TRBV28 with TRBJ1-1; D gene uncertain. Germline V gene lookup returns CDR1 MDHEN and CDR2 SYDVKM. The ends were cut back, 7 bases at V and 0 bases at J, with 9 bases in the middle. The CDR3 has 13 amino acids. CDR3 nucleotide sequence: TGTGCCAGCAAAGAACTCTTGAACACTGAAGCTTTCTTT. This sequence encodes CASKELLNTEAFF.

This sequence joins TRBV5-4 and TRBJ2-3, with 16 bases matching TRBD2. V lost 4 bases, J lost 4 bases, and 6 bases stayed unmatched. Per the germline V gene, CDR1 is SGHNT and CDR2 is YYREEE (reference sequence). The CDR3 has 17 residues. Here the CDR3 DNA reads TGTGCCAGCAGCCTAAGGGGACTAGCGGGAGGGCCAGATACGCAGTATTTT. Protein: CASSLRGLAGGPDTQYF.

The V and J genes are TRBV6-5 and TRBJ1-2; 7 nucleotides line up with TRBD1. With 6 bases clipped from V and 8 bases from J, the junction kept 12 bases outside the gene matches. Germline CDR1 and CDR2: MNHEY and SVGAGI. The CDR3 length is 14 residues. CDR3 loop: CASRPTGRTRGYTF. Here the CDR3 DNA reads TGTGCCAGCAGGCCGACAGGGAGGACACGGGGCTACACCTTC.

The chain recombines TRBV6-1 with TRBJ2-7; D is undetermined. Germline CDR1 MNHNS, CDR2 SASEGT. Trimming cost V 1 base and J 2 bases, with 12 bases left between them. CDR3 size: 15 residues. The CDR3 nucleotides read TGTGCCAGCAGTGAAGGGTCCCAGGCGCCCTACGAGCAGTACTTC. Translated: CASSEGSQAPYEQYF.

The chain recombines TRBV4-2 with TRBJ2-7; D gene unclear. The germline gives CDR1 LGHNA, CDR2 YNFKEQ. The V gene lost 2 bases and the J gene lost 5 bases, with 13 bases spanning the gap. The CDR3 length is 14 residues. The CDR3 region is CASSQTRGVHEQYF. The CDR3 DNA follows: TGTGCCAGCAGCCAAACCAGAGGCGTACACGAGCAGTACTTC.

This clone was recorded only once. The chain recombines TRBV7-7 with TRBJ2-6; unclear D gene. There are 18 residues in the CDR3. The V end lost 4 bases, the J end lost 5 bases, and 21 bases lay between the germline ends. The germline CDR1 and CDR2 sequences are SSHAT and FNYEAQ (reference sequence). The CDR3 sequence is CASSSRFMPQSRANVLTF. CDR3 sequence (DNA): TGTGCCAGCAGCTCCCGCTTTATGCCACAAAGTCGGGCCAACGTCCTGACTTTC.

V and J are TRBV28 and TRBJ2-3; TRBD2 matches at 11 bases. Per germline, CDR1 MDHEN and CDR2 SYDVKM. V gave up 8 bases and J gave up 6 bases; unmatched junction bases: 7. This CDR3 is built from 14 residues. CDR3 nucleotides: TGTGCCAGCGGCACTAGCGGGAGTGTGGATACGCAGTATTTT. Translated: CASGTSGSVDTQYF.